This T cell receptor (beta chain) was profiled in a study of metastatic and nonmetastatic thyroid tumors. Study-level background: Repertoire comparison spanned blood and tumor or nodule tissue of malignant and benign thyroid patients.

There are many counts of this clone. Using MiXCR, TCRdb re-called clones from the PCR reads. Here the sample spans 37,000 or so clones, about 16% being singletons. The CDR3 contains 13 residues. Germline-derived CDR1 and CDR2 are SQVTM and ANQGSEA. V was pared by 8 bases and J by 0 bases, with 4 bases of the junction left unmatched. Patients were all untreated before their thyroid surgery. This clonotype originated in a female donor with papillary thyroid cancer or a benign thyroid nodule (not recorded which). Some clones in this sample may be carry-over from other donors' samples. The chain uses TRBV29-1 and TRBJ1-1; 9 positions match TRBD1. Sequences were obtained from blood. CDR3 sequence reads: CSINRGLNTEAFF. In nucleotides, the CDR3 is TGCAGCATAAACAGGGGGCTGAACACTGAAGCTTTCTTT. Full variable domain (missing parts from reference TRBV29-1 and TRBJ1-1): SAVISQKPSRDICQRGTSLTIQCQVDSQVTMMFWYRQQPGQSLTLIATANQGSEATYESGFVIDKFPISRPNLTFSTLTVSNMSPEDSSIYLCSINRGLNTEAFFGQGTRLTVV.